These T cell receptor beta chains were read from a single sample in a study of cytomegalovirus exposure and HLA in healthy donors. Method: immunoSEQ multiplex PCR; TCRdb's copy keeps in-frame clones and lacks some. Among over 35,000 clones listed, about 80% were seen once. The source material was PBMCs. The receptors were gathered from a man under 40 in good health and CMV-seronegative. The CDR3 runs from the conserved cysteine through the conserved F or W. A D gene is named only where the DNA matches it firmly. Not every row has a clone size; where given, it reads once, few, many or a size class.

V: TRBV20-1; length: 11; size: .; D: .; J: TRBJ2-1; CDR3: CSAKLGDEQFF; DNA: TGCAGTGCTAAACTAGGAGATGAGCAGTTCTTC
V: TRBV14; length: 13; size: .; D: .; J: TRBJ1-6; CDR3: CASSQDLAGSLHF; DNA: TGTGCCAGCAGCCAAGACCTAGCTGGGTCCCTCCACTTT
V: TRBV5-6; length: 16; size: .; D: TRBD2; J: TRBJ2-7; CDR3: CASSTAYSGRNYEQYF; DNA: TGTGCCAGCAGCACCGCCTATAGCGGGAGAAACTACGAGCAGTACTTC
V: TRBV7-2; length: 16; size: .; D: TRBD2; J: TRBJ2-5; CDR3: CASSLWTSGRAETQYF; DNA: TGTGCCAGCAGCCTCTGGACTAGCGGGAGGGCCGAGACCCAGTACTTC
V: TRBV27; length: 17; size: few; D: TRBD2; J: TRBJ2-1; CDR3: CASSFRLAGTTYNEQFF; DNA: TGTGCCAGCAGTTTCCGACTAGCGGGTACAACCTACAATGAGCAGTTCTTC
V: TRBV7-3; length: 13; size: once; D: TRBD2; J: TRBJ2-5; CDR3: CASSWLAGETQYF; DNA: TGTGCCAGCAGTTGGCTAGCGGGAGAGACCCAGTACTTC
V: TRBV27; length: 18; size: .; D: .; J: TRBJ2-5; CDR3: CASSRWWSIRNNQETQYF; DNA: TGTGCCAGCAGTCGTTGGTGGTCTATTCGAAATAACCAAGAGACCCAGTACTTC
V: TRBV15; length: 16; size: .; D: TRBD2; J: TRBJ2-1; CDR3: CATSTLAGGSYNEQFF; DNA: TGTGCCACCAGCACCCTTGCGGGAGGGTCTTACAATGAGCAGTTCTTC
V: TRBV28; length: 15; size: .; D: .; J: TRBJ2-7; CDR3: CASRIYGGSTYEQYF; DNA: TGTGCCAGCAGAATTTATGGGGGGTCCACCTACGAGCAGTACTTC
V: TRBV19; length: 13; size: .; D: .; J: TRBJ1-3; CDR3: CASIGGTGNTIYF; DNA: TGTGCCAGTATTGGAGGGACTGGAAACACCATATATTTT
V: TRBV30; length: 17; size: .; D: .; J: TRBJ2-6; CDR3: CAWSVGDSSSGANVLTF; DNA: TGTGCCTGGAGTGTGGGGGACTCCAGCTCTGGGGCCAACGTCCTGACTTTC
V: TRBV5-4; length: 13; size: .; D: TRBD1; J: TRBJ2-5; CDR3: CASSPRGLETQYF; DNA: TGTGCCAGCAGCCCGAGGGGGCTGGAGACCCAGTACTTC
V: TRBV28; length: 16; size: once; D: .; J: TRBJ1-1; CDR3: CASSFFRGIPRTEAFF; DNA: TGTGCCAGCAGTTTTTTCCGGGGTATCCCGCGCACTGAAGCTTTCTTT
V: TRBV7-2; length: 14; size: .; D: .; J: TRBJ2-3; CDR3: CASSAQRAADTQYF; DNA: TGTGCCAGCAGCGCCCAGAGGGCAGCTGATACGCAGTATTTT
V: TRBV4-1; length: 16; size: .; D: TRBD2; J: TRBJ2-5; CDR3: CASSHPWPGGRETQYF; DNA: TGCGCCAGCAGCCACCCCTGGCCGGGAGGGAGGGAGACCCAGTACTTC
V: TRBV7-3; length: 13; size: .; D: .; J: TRBJ1-3; CDR3: CASSLGEGNTIYF; DNA: TGTGCCAGCAGCTTAGGGGAGGGAAACACCATATATTTT
V: TRBV11-3; length: 13; size: once; D: .; J: TRBJ2-1; CDR3: CASSLGREHEQFF; DNA: TGTGCCAGCAGCTTAGGCCGGGAGCATGAGCAGTTCTTC
V: TRBV5-4; length: 16; size: .; D: .; J: TRBJ2-3; CDR3: CASSRSGGHWADTQYF; DNA: TGTGCCAGCAGCAGGTCGGGCGGGCATTGGGCAGATACGCAGTATTTT
V: TRBV7-2; length: 13; size: .; D: TRBD1; J: TRBJ2-7; CDR3: CASRDRGLHEQYF; DNA: TGTGCCAGCCGGGACAGGGGGCTCCACGAGCAGTACTTC
V: TRBV23-1; length: 21; size: .; D: TRBD1; J: TRBJ1-5; CDR3: CASSQSYLQQPGQGSNQPQHF; DNA: TGCGCCAGCAGTCAATCCTACCTCCAACAACCGGGACAGGGTAGCAATCAGCCCCAGCATTTT
V: TRBV11-2; length: 13; size: few; D: .; J: TRBJ2-2; CDR3: CASSLVGTGELFF; DNA: TGTGCCAGCAGCCTTGTCGGGACCGGGGAGCTGTTTTTT
V: TRBV21-1; length: 17; size: .; D: .; J: TRBJ2-3; CDR3: CASSIRRGKDGTDTQYF; DNA: TGTGCCAGCAGCATACGTAGAGGGAAGGACGGCACAGATACGCAGTATTTT
V: TRBV30; length: 13; size: few; D: .; J: TRBJ1-1; CDR3: CAWSRDGITEAFF; DNA: TGTGCCTGGAGTCGGGATGGGATCACTGAAGCTTTCTTT
V: TRBV7-2; length: 16; size: .; D: .; J: TRBJ2-5; CDR3: CASSLATNHLTETQYF; DNA: TGTGCCAGCAGCTTAGCGACAAACCACCTAACGGAGACCCAGTACTTC
V: TRBV6-4; length: 15; size: .; D: TRBD2; J: TRBJ2-1; CDR3: CASSLAGDSYNEQFF; DNA: TGTGCCAGCAGTCTGGCGGGGGATTCCTACAATGAGCAGTTCTTC
V: TRBV7-2; length: 16; size: .; D: .; J: TRBJ2-1; CDR3: CASSLAVAISYNEQFF; DNA: TGTGCCAGCAGCTTAGCGGTGGCAATATCCTACAATGAGCAGTTCTTC
V: TRBV7-9; length: 14; size: .; D: TRBD1; J: TRBJ1-5; CDR3: CASSSQGAGQPQHF; DNA: TGTGCCAGCAGCTCCCAGGGGGCAGGTCAGCCCCAGCATTTT
V: TRBV5-1; length: 13; size: .; D: .; J: TRBJ2-7; CDR3: CASSLPDSREQYF; DNA: TGCGCCAGCAGCCTCCCAGATTCGCGGGAGCAGTACTTC
V: TRBV19; length: 16; size: few; D: TRBD2; J: TRBJ2-1; CDR3: CASSIGTSGTYNEQFF; DNA: TGTGCCAGTAGTATAGGGACTAGCGGGACATACAATGAGCAGTTCTTC
V: TRBV5-4; length: 14; size: .; D: TRBD1; J: TRBJ1-2; CDR3: CASSPRTGFDGYTF; DNA: TGTGCCAGCAGCCCTAGGACAGGGTTTGATGGCTACACCTTC
V: TRBV10-3; length: 13; size: .; D: .; J: TRBJ1-4; CDR3: CAISGNKNEKLFF; DNA: TGTGCCATCAGTGGAAACAAGAATGAAAAACTGTTTTTT
V: TRBV7-9; length: 12; size: .; D: .; J: TRBJ2-7; CDR3: CSSRQDGYEQYF; DNA: TGTTCCAGCAGACAGGACGGCTACGAGCAGTACTTC
V: TRBV15; length: 15; size: .; D: .; J: TRBJ1-4; CDR3: CATSRGQGSHEKLFF; DNA: TGTGCCACCAGCAGAGGGCAGGGATCGCATGAAAAACTGTTTTTT
V: TRBV4-2; length: 16; size: .; D: .; J: TRBJ1-3; CDR3: CASSQDPRTGSDTIYF; DNA: TGTGCCAGCAGCCAAGACCCCCGAACAGGGTCGGACACCATATATTTT
V: TRBV2; length: 15; size: .; D: .; J: TRBJ2-3; CDR3: CASSENGASTDTQYF; DNA: TGTGCCAGCAGTGAAAATGGGGCTAGCACAGATACGCAGTATTTT
V: TRBV11-3; length: 16; size: .; D: TRBD2; J: TRBJ2-3; CDR3: CASSRRTSGSTDTQYF; DNA: TGTGCCAGCAGCAGGAGGACTAGCGGTAGCACAGATACGCAGTATTTT
V: TRBV5-1; length: 14; size: .; D: TRBD2; J: TRBJ2-5; CDR3: CASSLATGGETQYF; DNA: TGCGCCAGCAGCTTGGCCACGGGAGGGGAGACCCAGTACTTC
V: TRBV19; length: 21; size: .; D: TRBD1; J: TRBJ2-1; CDR3: CASSPVLKTGTGGRFYNEQFF; DNA: TGTGCCAGTAGTCCAGTACTTAAGACCGGGACAGGGGGAAGGTTTTACAATGAGCAGTTCTTC
V: TRBV5-6; length: 16; size: .; D: TRBD2; J: TRBJ2-1; CDR3: CASSLNLGRAWAEQFF; DNA: TGTGCCAGCAGCTTAAATTTGGGGAGGGCGTGGGCTGAGCAGTTCTTC
V: TRBV5-1; length: 13; size: once; D: TRBD1; J: TRBJ1-2; CDR3: CASKKRGQGGYTF; DNA: TGCGCCAGCAAAAAACGGGGACAGGGGGGCTACACCTTC
V: TRBV6-5; length: 15; size: .; D: .; J: TRBJ2-7; CDR3: CASSYGRRLSYEQYF; DNA: TGTGCCAGCAGTTACGGCCGCAGGCTCTCCTACGAGCAGTACTTC
V: TRBV11-3; length: 13; size: .; D: TRBD1; J: TRBJ1-1; CDR3: CASSVTGGTEAFF; DNA: TGTGCCAGCAGCGTAACAGGGGGCACTGAAGCTTTCTTT
V: TRBV29-1; length: 15; size: few; D: .; J: TRBJ2-7; CDR3: CSVFRGGTNSYEQYF; DNA: TGCAGCGTTTTCCGCGGAGGTACTAACTCCTACGAGCAGTACTTC
V: TRBV9; length: 14; size: .; D: .; J: TRBJ1-4; CDR3: CASSTWGGNEKLFF; DNA: TGTGCCAGCAGCACTTGGGGAGGTAATGAAAAACTGTTTTTT
V: TRBV7-2; length: 17; size: .; D: TRBD1; J: TRBJ1-6; CDR3: CASSLEGQGALNSPLHF; DNA: TGTGCCAGCAGCTTAGAAGGACAGGGGGCCCTTAATTCACCCCTCCACTTT
V: TRBV18; length: 15; size: .; D: .; J: TRBJ2-3; CDR3: CASSNLAASTDTQYF; DNA: TGTGCCAGCTCAAACTTAGCGGCTAGCACAGATACGCAGTATTTT
V: TRBV5-6; length: 13; size: .; D: TRBD1; J: TRBJ1-2; CDR3: CASSQTGGYGYTF; DNA: TGTGCCAGCAGCCAAACAGGGGGCTATGGCTACACCTTC
V: TRBV7-2; length: 14; size: .; D: TRBD1; J: TRBJ1-5; CDR3: CASSLGQGSQPQHF; DNA: TGTGCCAGCAGCTTAGGACAGGGTAGTCAGCCCCAGCATTTT
V: TRBV5-5; length: 14; size: .; D: .; J: TRBJ2-3; CDR3: CASSPRLTTDTQYF; DNA: TGTGCCAGCAGTCCTAGACTAACCACAGATACGCAGTATTTT
V: TRBV7-9; length: 15; size: .; D: TRBD2; J: TRBJ2-7; CDR3: CASSLRSGTAYEQYF; DNA: TGTGCCAGCAGCTTACGAAGCGGGACCGCCTACGAGCAGTACTTC
V: TRBV18; length: 15; size: .; D: TRBD1; J: TRBJ1-1; CDR3: CASSRGQGWVSEAFF; DNA: TGTGCCAGCTCGCGGGGACAGGGGTGGGTGAGTGAAGCTTTCTTT
V: TRBV28; length: 15; size: .; D: .; J: TRBJ2-1; CDR3: CASSLEVGSYNEQFF; DNA: TGTGCCAGCAGTTTGGAGGTAGGGTCCTACAATGAGCAGTTCTTC
V: TRBV5-1; length: 16; size: few; D: TRBD2; J: TRBJ2-2; CDR3: CASSLAAGEAPGELFF; DNA: TGCGCCAGCAGCTTGGCCGCGGGAGAGGCCCCCGGGGAGCTGTTTTTT
V: TRBV4-2; length: 16; size: .; D: TRBD2; J: TRBJ2-2; CDR3: CASSQDGGRGAGELFF; DNA: TGTGCCAGCAGCCAAGATGGCGGGAGAGGGGCCGGGGAGCTGTTTTTT